This T cell receptor beta chain was recovered during a study of shared clonotypes between healthy human individuals. Study outcomes and limitations: Naive CD4 clonotypes overlapped across a few donors at about 5.3%. Owing to a small donor count, the genetic and exposure-history diversity represented was limited.

As for this clone: As yet, its antigen is unknown.

Clones were read by immunoSEQ multiplex PCR, and TCRdb kept only the in-frame ones, dropping some. The table has 2 million to 2.5 million clones, around 95% seen once. Subsets obtained from CD4+ cells comprised CD45RA+ naive and CD45RA-negative memory cells. The source is a man between 18 and 29 years old in good health. Sequenced: naive CD4+ T cells sorted from blood. Indicated subset: CD45RA+ positively selected.

The CDR3 coding sequence is TGTGCCAGCAGAGTCCCGGGACATCCTTACTACGAGCAGTACTTC. It encodes CASRVPGHPYYEQYF. J is TRBJ2-7 and V is TRBV6-1; D is possibly TRBD1 (6 bases). V lost 6 bases and J lost 3, with 18 bases in between. CDR1 is MNHNS and CDR2 is SASEGT in the germline V gene. The length of the CDR3 is 15 residues.